This passage covers 10 T cell receptor beta chains from one sample sequenced in a study of response to subunit inactivated influenza vaccine. TCRdb called the RT-PCR reads again in MiXCR, with one record for every CDR3 protein. Of some 500,000 distinct CDR3 sequences listed, 25% are singletons. Sequencing used CD4+ T cells sorted from PBMCs, obtained more than 4 days after vaccination. These receptors were taken from a man aged 50 to 60 who received an inactivated influenza vaccine.

Remarks on this clonotype: One junction end disagrees with the germline gene, perhaps due to a read error. The chain is built from TRBV20-1 and TRBJ1-5, with D uncertain. CDR1 DFQATT and CDR2 SNEGSKA come from the germline V gene (reference sequence). This CDR3 comprises 16 residues. DNA for the CDR3: TGCTGTGCTAGAGACGGTGGAGGGCTCGGCGGACAGCCCCAGCATTTT. Protein product: CCARDGGGLGGQPQHF.

The chain couples TRBV5-1 to TRBJ2-7, with 9 bases fitting TRBD1. CDR3 length: 16 residues. Trimming cost V 0 bases and J 3 bases; bases outside gene matches: 7. The germline gives CDR1 SGHRS, CDR2 YFSETQ. CDR3 sequence reads: CASSLVGQGMLYEQYF. In DNA, the CDR3 is TGCGCCAGCAGCTTGGTAGGACAGGGGATGCTCTACGAGCAGTACTTC.

The genes are TRBV12-3 or TRBV12-4 and TRBJ1-5; D unclear. Deletions cut 7 bases from V and 3 bases from J, with 10 bases between. This CDR3 contains 13 residues. DNA of the CDR3: TGTGCCAGCACCAACCCCCCCAATCAGCCCCAGCATTTT. This sequence encodes CASTNPPNQPQHF.

The V gene is TRBV28, the J gene TRBJ2-2; tentative D call: TRBD2 (5 bases). Trimming pared 6 bases from V and 5 bases from J, leaving 10 bases between. The CDR3 sequence is 13 residues long. Germline V gene lookup returns CDR1 MDHEN and CDR2 SYDVKM. This chain's CDR3 is CASRERPTGELFF. CDR3 nucleotides: TGTGCCAGCAGAGAGCGGCCTACCGGGGAGCTGTTTTTT. Together with reference TRBV28 and TRBJ2-2, the CDR3 gives the full variable domain: DVKVTQSSRYLVKRTGEKVFLECVQDMDHENMFWYRQDPGLGLRLIYFSYDVKMKEKGDIPEGYSVSREKKERFSLILESASTNQTSMYLCASRERPTGELFFGEGSRLTVL.

Only a few counts were recorded for this clonotype. The V gene is TRBV20-1, the J gene TRBJ1-1, with D hard to call. The germline V gene has CDR1 DFQATT and CDR2 SNEGSKA (reference sequence). This CDR3 spans 10 amino acids. V lost 5 bases, J lost 6 bases, and 7 bases lay in between. The CDR3 DNA follows: TGCAGTGCTTCGGCGCCTGAAGCTTTCTTT. It is translated as CSASAPEAFF.

The rearrangement joins TRBV11-3 to TRBJ2-3; 7 bases line up with TRBD2. Unmatched junction bases numbered 7, after V lost 0 bases and J lost 1 base. Germline values: CDR1 SGHNT, CDR2 YENEEA. This CDR3 contains 17 residues. CDR3 coding DNA: TGTGCCAGCAGCTTAGATAGTGCGGCGGGAGGCACAGATACGCAGTATTTT. Translated: CASSLDSAAGGTDTQYF.

This clonotype has ten or more counts. The V and J genes are TRBV10-3 and TRBJ1-1, with D maybe TRBD1 (5 bases). CDR1 and CDR2 from the germline V gene are ENHRY and SYGVKD. Trimming cost V 4 bases and J 0 bases, with 9 bases left between them. The CDR3 totals 14 residues. The CDR3: CAISGGTMNTEAFF. Here the CDR3 DNA reads TGTGCCATCAGTGGGGGCACCATGAACACTGAAGCTTTCTTT.

V is TRBV7-7 and J is TRBJ2-5; the D gene is possibly TRBD2 (5 bases). Germline V gene data show CDR1 as SSHAT and CDR2 as FNYEAQ (reference sequence). V was trimmed by 3 bases and J by 1 base, leaving 12 bases between them. The CDR3 is made up of 15 amino acids. DNA for the CDR3: TGTGCCAGCAGCTTTTCCCCTAGCATCCAAGAGACCCAGTACTTC. Its protein is CASSFSPSIQETQYF. The full variable domain, with the rest looked up from reference TRBV7-7 and TRBJ2-5, is GAGVSQSPRYKVTKRGQDVTLRCDPISSHATLYWYQQALGQGPEFLTYFNYEAQPDKSGLPSDRFSAERPEGSISTLTIQRTEQRDSAMYRCASSFSPSIQETQYFGPGTRLLVL.

This clonotype showed up just a few times. The chain carries TRBV6-1 and TRBJ2-5; 7 bases are a match to TRBD1. Per germline, CDR1 MNHNS and CDR2 SASEGT. The junction had 13 bases not matched to a gene; V was cut back by 6 bases and J by 3 bases. The CDR3 runs 16 residues. CDR3 bases: TGTGCCAGCAGCCCTACTAGGGACAGCCAAGAAGAGACCCAGTACTTC. Translating it yields CASSPTRDSQEETQYF.

The rearrangement links TRBV20-1 to TRBJ2-7, with D perhaps matching TRBD2 (5 bases). The CDR3 contains 14 residues. Germline V gene data show CDR1 as DFQATT and CDR2 as SNEGSKA (reference sequence). Trimming took off 3 bases at V and 0 bases at J, with 12 bases between the two ends. As DNA, the CDR3 is TGCAGTGCTAGCCCCCTGCTAGCCTCCTACGAGCAGTACTTC. This translates into CSASPLLASYEQYF.